The rows below give T cell receptor beta chains drawn from one sample of a study of blood T cell repertoires in COVID-19. Using immunoSEQ multiplex PCR, the repertoire was profiled, and TCRdb retains in-frame clones only, with some absent. The data contain fewer than 350,000 clones, 88% of them seen just once; the ten biggest clones take up about 1%. The sequencing sample was made of PBMCs or T cells enriched from blood (not recorded which). The receptors come from a woman under 40 who had recovered from COVID-19. The CDR3 runs from the conserved cysteine through the conserved F or W. Each record gives: CDR3 protein, J gene, V gene.

cdr3_aa: CASSFTREGGYTF; j_call: TRBJ1-2; v_call: TRBV28
cdr3_aa: CSASDHGTGVIGELFF; j_call: TRBJ2-2; v_call: TRBV20-1
cdr3_aa: CASSRAGGFTDTQYF; j_call: TRBJ2-3; v_call: TRBV7-9
cdr3_aa: CASSATGTFYEQYF; j_call: TRBJ2-7; v_call: TRBV9
cdr3_aa: CASSTTSGGGFSYNEQFF; j_call: TRBJ2-1; v_call: TRBV2
cdr3_aa: CASRGQSNTEAFF; j_call: TRBJ1-1; v_call: TRBV9
cdr3_aa: CASSRGRTGDYEQYF; j_call: TRBJ2-7; v_call: TRBV3-1/TRBV3-2
cdr3_aa: CASSFDRGWSGELFF; j_call: TRBJ2-2; v_call: TRBV11-3
cdr3_aa: CASTLASGSYNEQFF; j_call: TRBJ2-1; v_call: TRBV5-1
cdr3_aa: CASSWGISSYTF; j_call: TRBJ1-2; v_call: TRBV6-2/TRBV6-3
cdr3_aa: CASSSIRTGTAYEQYF; j_call: TRBJ2-7; v_call: TRBV11-2
cdr3_aa: CASSPKRDRVIEKTQYF; j_call: TRBJ2-5; v_call: TRBV18